The 20 T cell receptor beta chains in this list originate from one sample, sequenced in a study of T cells in Graves' hyperthyroidism and ophthalmopathy. TCR beta CDR3 regions were amplified from RNA. Using the HTBI primer set, a first-round RT-PCR was run on the TCR CDR3. MiXCR was run by TCRdb on the multiplex PCR reads, yielding one entry per CDR3 protein. The table shows approximately 400,000 distinct CDR3 sequences, with under 15% occurring only once. Sample: blood. All receptors derive from a woman aged 25 to 39 with Graves' hyperthyroidism.

This clonotype turned up a few times. The chain combines TRBV20-1 with TRBJ2-1; 13 nucleotides line up with TRBD2. This CDR3 has 16 amino acids. The J segment lost 6 bases and the V segment lost 3 bases, leaving 8 bases of the junction unmatched. Germline CDR1 reads DFQATT; CDR2 reads SNEGSKA (reference sequence). In DNA, the CDR3 is TGCAGTGCTAGGTCGTTTACTAGCGGGAGGGTCAATGAGCAGTTCTTC. It specifies CSARSFTSGRVNEQFF.

The chain is built from TRBV5-5 and TRBJ2-1; no reliable D call. V was shortened by 1 base and J by 5 bases, with 10 bases between the two germline ends. CDR1 is SGHKS and CDR2 is YYEKEE in the germline V gene (reference sequence). CDR3 size: 14 residues. The CDR3 region is CASSLSAGHNEQFF. The CDR3 DNA follows: TGTGCCAGCAGCTTGTCGGCAGGCCACAATGAGCAGTTCTTC.

This sequence joins TRBV7-6 and TRBJ2-7; 7 nucleotides agree with TRBD1. CDR3 size: 17 residues. Losses at the gene ends were 1 base for V and 3 bases for J; bases not matched to a gene: 12. Per the germline V gene, CDR1 is SGHVS and CDR2 is FNYEAQ. The CDR3 bases are TGTGCCAGCAGCTTAGTTTCCGGACAGGTCGACTTCTACGAGCAGTACTTC. Encoded protein: CASSLVSGQVDFYEQYF.

The sample holds a few counts of this clonotype. As DNA, the CDR3 is TGTGCCAGCAGTACCAAAGAAGGGAACAATCAGCCCCAGCATTTT. Translated, it gives CASSTKEGNNQPQHF. V usage is TRBV28 and J usage is TRBJ1-5, with D hard to call. Germline V gene lookup returns CDR1 MDHEN and CDR2 SYDVKM. The CDR3 is made up of 15 amino acids. V lost 5 bases to trimming and J lost 3 bases, with 14 bases between them.

This clonotype appeared a few times. CDR3 residues: CSARAQADYEQYF. The CDR3 nucleotides read TGCAGTGCTAGAGCTCAGGCAGACTACGAGCAGTACTTC. The chain is built from TRBV20-1 and TRBJ2-7, with D hard to call. Germline values: CDR1 DFQATT, CDR2 SNEGSKA (reference sequence). V was cut by 1 base and J by 3 bases, with 10 bases left in between. The CDR3 is 13 residues long.

The V gene is TRBV6-1, the J gene TRBJ1-2; D perhaps matches TRBD1 (5 bases). The CDR3 length is 15 residues. CDR1 MNHNS and CDR2 SASEGT come from the germline V gene. The V end was cut by 11 bases, the J end by 5 bases, with 24 bases between. In DNA, the CDR3 is TGTGCCGTCGAACTGGGACGCGATCAATTTTATGGCTACACCTTC. Its translation is CAVELGRDQFYGYTF.

J is TRBJ1-5 and V is TRBV12-3 or TRBV12-4; D perhaps matches TRBD1 (6 bases). Trimming cost V 3 bases and J 7 bases, with 13 bases left between them. The CDR3 is 14 residues long. The CDR3 reads CASSLVGGGQPQHF. The CDR3 DNA sequence: TGTGCCAGCAGTTTGGTTGGGGGCGGCCAGCCCCAGCATTTT.

V and J are TRBV19 and TRBJ1-2; 11 bases fit TRBD1. This CDR3 comprises 19 residues. The germline V gene has CDR1 LNHDA and CDR2 SQIVND (reference sequence). V was pared by 5 bases and J by 2 bases, with 16 bases of the junction left unmatched. CDR3 bases: TGTGCCAGTAGTGTCTCCCTGGACAGGGGGCTACAAACGAACTATGGCTACACCTTC. Residues: CASSVSLDRGLQTNYGYTF.

This clonotype was detected many times. This chain links TRBV30 with TRBJ2-1; tentative D call: TRBD2 (6 bases). The CDR3 length is 13 residues. Germline-derived CDR1 and CDR2 are GTSNPN and SVGIG (reference sequence). Trimming removed 3 bases at V and 0 bases at J, with 6 bases between. CDR3 coding DNA: TGTGCCTGGAGCGGGAGCTCCTACAATGAGCAGTTCTTC. It translates to CAWSGSSYNEQFF.

This clonotype was seen repeatedly, ten times or more. This rearrangement joins TRBV28 to TRBJ2-3; 10 bases align to TRBD2. The CDR3 is 15 amino acids. Germline V gives CDR1 MDHEN, CDR2 SYDVKM. The V gene end was trimmed by 5 bases and the J gene end by 5 bases; junction bases not matched to a gene: 7. The CDR3 protein is CASSQDLAGEDTQYF. The CDR3 nucleotides are TGTGCCAGCAGTCAGGATCTAGCGGGAGAAGATACGCAGTATTTT.

The chain uses TRBV6-2 or TRBV6-3 and TRBJ2-2; D not certain. This CDR3 has 15 residues. Germline CDR1 reads MNHEY; CDR2 reads SVGEGT. Trimming removed 7 bases from V and 6 bases from J, with 18 bases in between. The CDR3 reads CASTPRPRTAGELFF. Here the CDR3 DNA reads TGTGCCAGCACTCCTAGGCCCCGGACCGCCGGGGAGCTGTTTTTT.

In this sample, this clonotype turned up many times. V gene TRBV5-1 combines with J gene TRBJ1-5, with D perhaps TRBD1 (5 bases). The CDR3 has 14 residues. V lost 0 bases, J lost 7 bases, and 11 bases lay in between. CDR1 is SGHRS and CDR2 is YFSETQ in the germline V gene. CDR3 nucleotide sequence: TGCGCCAGCAGCTTGGATCCGGGGGACCAGCCCCAGCATTTT. This sequence encodes CASSLDPGDQPQHF.

V and J are TRBV20-1 and TRBJ2-5; 9 bases line up with TRBD2. Germline trimming cut 3 bases from V and 5 bases from J; bases unmatched to any gene: 10. Germline V lookup: CDR1 DFQATT, CDR2 SNEGSKA (reference sequence). This CDR3 has 15 residues. This CDR3 is CSARVRREGRETQYF. CDR3 bases: TGCAGTGCTAGGGTGCGGCGGGAGGGTCGTGAGACCCAGTACTTC.

This clonotype has a handful of counts. The chain employs TRBV7-9 and TRBJ2-7; D perhaps matches TRBD2 (6 bases). Per the germline V gene, CDR1 is SEHNR and CDR2 is FQNEAQ (reference sequence). The CDR3 length is 15 residues. Deletions cut 2 bases from V and 2 bases from J, with 13 bases between. This chain's CDR3 is CASSLSGDQTYEQYF. CDR3 nucleotides: TGTGCCAGCAGCTTATCGGGAGACCAAACCTACGAGCAGTACTTC.

This clonotype has a single count. A clone one base away is much larger, so this may be a read error. V and J are TRBV28 and TRBJ2-2, with D tentatively TRBD1 (6 bases). With the DNA end fitting TRBJ1-1 better, the J assignment may be wrong. Germline loops: CDR1 MDHEN, CDR2 SYDVKM. This CDR3 spans 16 amino acids. DNA of the CDR3: TGTGCCAGCAGTTCGATGGCAGGGGCAGGGGACACTGGAGCTTTCTTT. Encoded protein: CASSSMAGAGDTGAFF.

The chain couples TRBV20-1 to TRBJ2-5, with 10 nucleotides matching TRBD2. V shed 6 bases, J shed 5 bases, and the junction held 3 bases outside the gene matches. Germline V gene lookup returns CDR1 DFQATT and CDR2 SNEGSKA (reference sequence). This CDR3 comprises 12 residues. The CDR3 reads CSAKAGGETQYF. DNA for the CDR3: TGCAGTGCCAAAGCGGGAGGGGAGACCCAGTACTTC.

CDR3 in amino acids: CASSEGDRLDTQYF. The DNA for the CDR3 is TGTGCCAGCAGTGAAGGGGACCGACTGGATACGCAGTATTTT. The rearrangement links TRBV6-4 to TRBJ2-3; D is tentatively TRBD1 or TRBD2 (5 bases each). Germline V CDR1 and CDR2: MRHNA, SNTAGT. Trimming pared 3 bases from V and 6 bases from J, leaving 13 bases between. CDR3 size: 14 residues.

This clonotype occurred many times. The genes are TRBV12-3 or TRBV12-4 and TRBJ1-5, with 7 bases lining up with TRBD1. V was clipped by 7 bases and J by 3 bases; unmatched bases: 6. This CDR3 contains 14 residues. The CDR3 bases are TGTGCCAGCAACGTACAGGGGTTCAATCAGCCCCAGCATTTT. Residues: CASNVQGFNQPQHF.

V gene TRBV18 combines with J gene TRBJ2-3; D not resolved. The CDR3 loop spans 16 amino acids. V was pared by 3 bases and J by 0 bases, with 13 bases between. The germline gives CDR1 KGHSH, CDR2 LQKENI. CDR3 nucleotide sequence: TGTGCCAGCTCACCGGTTTTTCGGCAGAGCACAGATACGCAGTATTTT. Its protein is CASSPVFRQSTDTQYF.

This clonotype was observed many times. V gene TRBV20-1 combines with J gene TRBJ2-7; D unresolved. Germline V gives CDR1 DFQATT, CDR2 SNEGSKA (reference sequence). This CDR3 region has 14 residues. V lost 1 base and J lost 1, with 11 bases in between. CDR3 residues: CSARGGPASYEQYF. The CDR3 DNA is TGCAGTGCTAGAGGTGGGCCTGCATCCTACGAGCAGTACTTC.